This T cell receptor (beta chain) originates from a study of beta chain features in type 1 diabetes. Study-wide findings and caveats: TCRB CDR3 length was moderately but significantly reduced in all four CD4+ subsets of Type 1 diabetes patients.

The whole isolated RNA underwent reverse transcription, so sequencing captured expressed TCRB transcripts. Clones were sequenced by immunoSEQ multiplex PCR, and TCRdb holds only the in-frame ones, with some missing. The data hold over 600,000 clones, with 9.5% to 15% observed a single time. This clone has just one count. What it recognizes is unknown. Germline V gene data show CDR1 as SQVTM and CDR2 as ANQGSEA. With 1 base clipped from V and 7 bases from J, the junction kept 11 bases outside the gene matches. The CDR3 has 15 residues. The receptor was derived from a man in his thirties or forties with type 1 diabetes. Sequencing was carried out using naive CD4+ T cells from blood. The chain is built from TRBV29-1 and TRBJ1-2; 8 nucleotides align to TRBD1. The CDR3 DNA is TGCAGCGTTGAAGGGACAGGGTTTTTTGATTCTGGCTACACCTTC. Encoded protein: CSVEGTGFFDSGYTF.